Below are 13 T cell receptor beta chains sequenced from a single sample in a study of cytomegalovirus exposure and HLA in healthy donors. Measured with immunoSEQ multiplex PCR; TCRdb has only the in-frame clones, and not every one. The sample shows approximately 160,000 clones, 91% of them seen only once. Sequenced sample: PBMCs. The receptor source for this set is a woman between 18 and 29 years old in good health and CMV-seropositive.

The rearrangement uses TRBV4-1 and TRBJ2-5; 7 bases are a match to TRBD1. From germline, CDR1 is MGHRA and CDR2 YSYEKL. Losses at the gene ends were 1 base for V and 5 bases for J; bases not matched to a gene: 19. The CDR3 runs 19 residues. CDR3 DNA sequence: TGCGCCAGCAGCCAAGCTCTCTCCTCAGGGCAGGGGGTAACGGAGACCCAGTACTTC. Translation gives CASSQALSSGQGVTETQYF.

About this clone itself: The junction differs from germline at one of its ends, possibly a read error. The chain recombines TRBV28 with TRBJ2-7, with D uncertain. CDR1 is MDHEN, CDR2 SYDVKM, per germline. The CDR3 is 13 residues long. As DNA, the CDR3 is TGTGCCATCAGTGGTAGCAGTTCCTACGAGCAGTACTTC. Protein product: CAISGSSSYEQYF.

The rearrangement joins TRBV4-2 to TRBJ2-5; 9 bases line up with TRBD1. V gave up 2 bases and J gave up 4 bases; unmatched junction bases: 2. Looked up from germline, CDR1 is LGHNA and CDR2 is YNFKEQ. This CDR3 has 14 amino acids. The chain's CDR3 is CASSQSDRGETQYF. The CDR3 nucleotides read TGTGCCAGCAGCCAATCGGACAGGGGAGAGACCCAGTACTTC.

V and J are TRBV5-8 and TRBJ2-1; D perhaps matches TRBD2 (5 bases). Germline loops: CDR1 SGHTS, CDR2 YDEGEE. The CDR3 sequence is 12 residues long. The V gene lost 0 bases and the J gene lost 7 bases, with 5 bases spanning the gap. The CDR3 DNA is TGTGCCAGCAGCTTGGGCGGGAATGAGCAGTTCTTC. It yields the protein CASSLGGNEQFF.

The rearrangement uses TRBV28 and TRBJ1-1, with 9 nucleotides matching TRBD1. The CDR3 runs to 18 residues. CDR1 and CDR2 (germline): MDHEN, SYDVKM. V trimming: 4 bases; J trimming: 1 base; junction bases outside the gene matches: 13. In nucleotides, the CDR3 is TGTGCCAGCAGTTCACCCTTCGACAGGGGGTCATCGAACACTGAAGCTTTCTTT. It yields the protein CASSSPFDRGSSNTEAFF.

The chain carries TRBV4-1 and TRBJ1-1; D call uncertain. V lost 2 bases and J lost 0, with 7 bases in between. The germline V gene encodes CDR1 MGHRA and CDR2 YSYEKL. This CDR3 has 14 amino acids. The DNA for the CDR3 is TGCGCCAGCAGCCAATGGGAGATGAACACTGAAGCTTTCTTT. As protein: CASSQWEMNTEAFF.

Concerning this clone itself: The identical CDR3 is also encoded by other nucleotide sequences in the sample. V is TRBV18 and J is TRBJ2-5; D call uncertain. Germline assignment: CDR1 KGHSH and CDR2 LQKENI. The CDR3 contains 11 residues. Trimming removed 3 bases at V and 5 bases at J, with 4 bases between. The CDR3 DNA reads as TGTGCCAGCTCACCCTCCGAGACCCAGTACTTC. It yields the protein CASSPSETQYF.

V gene TRBV27 combines with J gene TRBJ2-7, with 9 bases identical to TRBD2. Germline-derived CDR1 and CDR2 are MNHEY and SMNVEV (reference sequence). The trim removed 6 bases at V and 4 bases at J, leaving 7 bases unmatched. CDR3 length: 14 residues. For the CDR3, the DNA is TGTGCCAGCAGGAAGGGCGGGGGGGGATACGAGCAGTACTTC. It translates to CASRKGGGGYEQYF.

The chain recombines TRBV7-6 with TRBJ2-1; D is perhaps TRBD1 (5 bases). The CDR3 has 14 residues. Looked up from germline, CDR1 is SGHVS and CDR2 is FNYEAQ. V was shortened by 5 bases and J by 3 bases, with 11 bases between the two germline ends. CDR3 bases: TGTGCCAGCAGCCTAGGGGCGAACTACAATGAGCAGTTCTTC. The encoded protein is CASSLGANYNEQFF.

The V call is TRBV19, the J call TRBJ1-2; the match to TRBD1 covers 10 bases. CDR3 size: 15 residues. CDR1 is LNHDA and CDR2 is SQIVND in the germline V gene (reference sequence). V lost 5 bases and J lost 3; bases outside the gene matches: 6. The CDR3 sequence: CASSRGTGVDYGYTF. In nucleotides, the CDR3 is TGTGCCAGTAGTCGCGGGACAGGGGTGGACTATGGCTACACCTTC.

V gene TRBV6-5 combines with J gene TRBJ2-1; 10 bases agree with TRBD1. V shed 5 bases, J shed 5 bases, and the junction held 6 bases outside the gene matches. The length of the CDR3 is 15 residues. Germline lookup yields CDR1 MNHEY and CDR2 SVGAGI. This chain's CDR3 is CASSTTGTGDNEQFF. In nucleotides, the CDR3 is TGTGCCAGCAGTACGACGGGGACAGGGGACAATGAGCAGTTCTTC.

This clone showed up just once. The chain carries TRBV4-2 and TRBJ2-1; TRBD2 aligns across 8 bases. J gave up 8 bases and V 2 bases, and 8 bases lay outside the gene matches. Germline V CDR1 and CDR2: LGHNA, YNFKEQ. The CDR3 covers 15 residues. This CDR3 reads CASSQRRGGPDEQFF. The CDR3 coding sequence is TGTGCCAGCAGCCAACGGCGCGGGGGGCCGGATGAGCAGTTCTTC.

In this sample, this clone turned up once. The rearrangement uses TRBV5-6 and TRBJ1-2, with 8 bases aligning to TRBD1. Germline V gene sequence: CDR1 SGHDT, CDR2 YYEEEE. V gave up 4 bases and J gave up 5 bases; unmatched junction bases: 10. The CDR3 covers 15 residues. The CDR3 reads CASSRGDRGHYGYTF. Here the CDR3 DNA reads TGTGCCAGCAGCCGGGGTGACAGGGGTCATTATGGCTACACCTTC.